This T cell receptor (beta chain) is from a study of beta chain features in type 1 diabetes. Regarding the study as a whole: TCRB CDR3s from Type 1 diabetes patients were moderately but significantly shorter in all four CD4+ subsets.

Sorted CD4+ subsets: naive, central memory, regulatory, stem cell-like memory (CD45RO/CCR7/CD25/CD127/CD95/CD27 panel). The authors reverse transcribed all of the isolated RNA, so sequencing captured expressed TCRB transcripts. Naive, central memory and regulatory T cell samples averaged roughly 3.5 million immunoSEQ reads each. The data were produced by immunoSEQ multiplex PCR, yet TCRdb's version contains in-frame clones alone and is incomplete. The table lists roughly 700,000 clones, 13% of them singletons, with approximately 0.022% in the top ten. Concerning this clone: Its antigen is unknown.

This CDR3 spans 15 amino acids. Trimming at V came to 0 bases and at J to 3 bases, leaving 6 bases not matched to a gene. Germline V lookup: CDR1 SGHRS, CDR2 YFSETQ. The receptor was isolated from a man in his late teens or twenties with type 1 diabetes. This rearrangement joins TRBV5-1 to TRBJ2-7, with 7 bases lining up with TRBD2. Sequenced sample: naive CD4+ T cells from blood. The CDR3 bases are TGCGCCAGCAGCTTGGAGGGAGGGCGAAGCTACGAGCAGTACTTC. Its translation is CASSLEGGRSYEQYF. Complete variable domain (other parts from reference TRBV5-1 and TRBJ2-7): KAGVTQTPRYLIKTRGQQVTLSCSPISGHRSVSWYQQTPGQGLQFLFEYFSETQRNKGNFPGRFSGRQFSNSRSEMNVSTLELGDSALYLCASSLEGGRSYEQYFGPGTRLTVT.